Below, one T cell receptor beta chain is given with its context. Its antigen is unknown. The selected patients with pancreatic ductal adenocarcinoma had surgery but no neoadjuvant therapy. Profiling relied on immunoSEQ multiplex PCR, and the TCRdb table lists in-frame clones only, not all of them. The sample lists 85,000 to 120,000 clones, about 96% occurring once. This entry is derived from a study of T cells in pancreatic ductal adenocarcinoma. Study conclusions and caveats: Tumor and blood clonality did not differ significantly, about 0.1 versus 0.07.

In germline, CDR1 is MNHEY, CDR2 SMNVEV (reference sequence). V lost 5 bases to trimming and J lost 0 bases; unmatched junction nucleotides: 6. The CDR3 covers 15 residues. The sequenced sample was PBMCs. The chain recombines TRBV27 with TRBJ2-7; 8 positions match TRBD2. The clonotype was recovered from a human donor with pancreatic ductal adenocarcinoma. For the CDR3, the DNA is TGTGCCAGCAGTATTATAGCGGGGAACTCCTACGAGCAGTACTTC. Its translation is CASSIIAGNSYEQYF.